The clone carrying this T cell receptor beta chain was detected many times. As yet, its antigen is unknown. This sample is drawn from a study of regulatory T cells in long-lasting Graves disease. Whole-study results and caveats: Among samples with persistent disease, TRBV28, TRBJ1-2 and TRBJ2-5 were favored.

Germline V gives CDR1 MNHEY, CDR2 SVGEGT. V gave up 6 bases and J gave up 3 bases; unmatched junction bases: 3. This CDR3 comprises 15 residues. Sequencing libraries for TCR beta were prepared with iRepertoire HTBI primers and Arm-PCR of CDR3 regions. TCRdb itself ran the multiplex PCR reads through MiXCR, one entry per CDR3 protein. Here the sample spans roughly 500,000 distinct CDR3 sequences, 12% to 15% being singletons. Documented time point: newly diagnosed GD, antithyroid drugs for less than 3 months. PBMC-extracted RNA yielded the TCR library. Recruitment took place at an endocrinology department in Xi'an, China. This sample also appeared in a second study, on T cells in Graves' hyperthyroidism and ophthalmopathy.

This specimen consisted of peripheral blood mononuclear cells (PBMCs), obtained at new diagnosis, from a patient treated with antithyroid drugs. The V call is TRBV6-2 or TRBV6-3, the J call TRBJ2-5, with 14 bases matching TRBD2. The TCR comes from a woman between 50 and 59 years old with Graves disease. The CDR3 region is CASSAGLAGEETQYF. In nucleotides, the CDR3 is TGTGCCAGCAGCGCGGGACTAGCGGGAGAAGAGACCCAGTACTTC.